A single sample gave rise to the 27 T cell receptor beta chains below, sequenced in a study of T-cell memory formation after mild COVID-19. Each CDR3 protein is one row after TCRdb ran MiXCR on the 5' RACE reads. The profile shows approximately 390,000 distinct CDR3 sequences, about 16% of them singletons. Sequenced sample: PBMCs or a T cell subset sorted from them (not recorded which). These receptor sequences come from a man between 18 and 29 years old who had mild COVID-19 (a few samples of this study predate the infection). Cell type and time point are not known.

The V gene is TRBV4-1, the J gene TRBJ1-1; D is uncertain. The CDR3 has 17 amino acids. Germline assignment: CDR1 MGHRA and CDR2 YSYEKL. Deletions cut 0 bases from V and 4 bases from J, with 18 bases between. CDR3 DNA sequence: TGCGCCAGCAGCCAAGAAGCATCGGGTAGGATCTCCACTGAAGCTTTCTTT. This encodes CASSQEASGRISTEAFF.

This rearrangement joins TRBV9 to TRBJ2-5; 13 bases match TRBD2. The germline CDR1 and CDR2 sequences are SGDLS and YYNGEE. The CDR3 loop spans 18 amino acids. V was pared by 3 bases and J by 2 bases, with 10 bases of the junction left unmatched. CDR3 nucleotide sequence: TGTGCCAGCAGCGGGGGACTAGCGGGGATCCCGGATCAAGAGACCCAGTACTTC. Residues: CASSGGLAGIPDQETQYF.

The chain employs TRBV7-2 and TRBJ1-6, with 9 nucleotides matching TRBD1. CDR1 is SGHTA and CDR2 is FQGNSA in the germline V gene. CDR3 length: 16 amino acids. J gave up 9 bases and V 3 bases, and 9 bases lay outside the gene matches. The DNA of the CDR3 is TGTGCCAGCAGCTTGGCCACGGGACAGGGAAGTTCACCCCTCCACTTT. It translates to CASSLATGQGSSPLHF.

The table lists this clonotype with a few counts. The chain has TRBV11-2 and TRBJ2-2; possible D gene TRBD2, 5 bases. CDR1 is SGHAT and CDR2 is FQNNGV in the germline V gene. The CDR3 runs 14 residues. The V end was cut by 5 bases, the J end by 6 bases, with 13 bases between. The CDR3 sequence: CASSAKLGAGELFF. The CDR3 coding sequence is TGTGCCAGCAGCGCCAAACTAGGCGCCGGGGAGCTGTTTTTT.

The chain carries TRBV12-3 or TRBV12-4 and TRBJ1-1; 8 bases map to TRBD1. CDR3 length: 17 residues. Trimming took 5 bases from V and 0 from J; bases not matched to a gene: 11. The CDR3: CASSDTRDRPMNTEAFF. CDR3 DNA: TGTGCCAGCAGTGACACTCGGGACAGGCCAATGAACACTGAAGCTTTCTTT.

The table lists this clonotype with many counts. V gene TRBV6-1 combines with J gene TRBJ2-1; 8 nucleotides align to TRBD1. V shed 7 bases and J 3 bases; nucleotides not matched to a gene: 14. The CDR3 covers 17 residues. Germline V gene lookup returns CDR1 MNHNS and CDR2 SASEGT. The CDR3 DNA reads TGTGCCAGCATTGTGAACCCAGGGGGCGGCCGCTACAATGAGCAGTTCTTC. Protein: CASIVNPGGGRYNEQFF.

Worth noting for this clonotype: A single base separates this from a much larger clone, so it may be a read error. CDR3 residues: CASSYRGTGGVELFF. The CDR3 nucleotides are TGTGCCAGCAGTTACCGGGGGACAGGGGGCGTGGAGCTGTTTTTT. The V call is TRBV6-5, the J call TRBJ2-2, with 12 bases lining up with TRBD1. Germline V gene data show CDR1 as MNHEY and CDR2 as SVGAGI. This CDR3 has 15 residues. V trimming: 2 bases; J trimming: 10 bases; junction bases outside the gene matches: 5.

The rearrangement joins TRBV12-3 or TRBV12-4 to TRBJ2-3; D gene ambiguous. This CDR3 is 15 amino acids long. The ends were cut back, 6 bases at V and 3 bases at J, with 16 bases in the middle. CDR3 nucleotide sequence: TGTGCCAGCAGCCTCCCTTGGGCGTCAACAGATACGCAGTATTTT. It yields the protein CASSLPWASTDTQYF.

There are a few counts of this clonotype. The J gene is TRBJ1-5, the V gene TRBV12-3 or TRBV12-4; D not certain. The CDR3 spans 15 residues. The V end was cut by 3 bases, the J end by 0 bases, with 9 bases between. The CDR3 coding sequence is TGTGCCAGCAGTTTTAACCCCTATAGCAATCAGCCCCAGCATTTT. It specifies CASSFNPYSNQPQHF.

This clonotype was observed a few times. J is TRBJ1-1 and V is TRBV28; D may be TRBD1 (5 bases). Germline CDR1 and CDR2: MDHEN and SYDVKM. Trimming stripped 1 base from V and 5 bases from J, with 11 bases between. The CDR3 has 14 amino acids. In DNA form, the CDR3 reads TGTGCCAGCAGTTTATTAGGGGTATGGACTGAAGCTTTCTTT. It specifies CASSLLGVWTEAFF.

This chain links TRBV4-3 with TRBJ1-5; no definite D call. The CDR3 sequence is 15 residues long. The germline V and J ends were trimmed by 0 bases and 0 bases, with 6 bases remaining between them. Per the germline V gene, CDR1 is LGHNA and CDR2 is YSLEER. CDR3 sequence reads: CASSQDPNSNQPQHF. The DNA for the CDR3 is TGCGCCAGCAGCCAAGATCCCAATAGCAATCAGCCCCAGCATTTT.

This chain connects TRBV3-1 to TRBJ1-1; D unclear. V was cut by 2 bases and J by 8 bases, with 12 bases left in between. The CDR3 contains 13 residues. In germline, CDR1 is LGHDT, CDR2 YNNKEL (reference sequence). The CDR3 sequence: CASSQNTAGEAFF. In DNA form, the CDR3 reads TGTGCCAGCAGCCAAAATACGGCGGGAGAAGCTTTCTTT.

The rearrangement uses TRBV6-2 or TRBV6-3 and TRBJ2-5; weak D call: TRBD2 (6 bases). Trimming stripped 6 bases from V and 7 bases from J, with 21 bases between. CDR1 is MNHEY, CDR2 SVGEGT, per germline. The CDR3 contains 15 residues. CDR3 coding DNA: TGTGCCAGCAGGATCGGGGGAGCTATAACAGGGACCCAGTACTTC. Amino acid sequence: CASRIGGAITGTQYF.

This clonotype was recorded a few times. The chain carries TRBV5-1 and TRBJ1-6; 8 nucleotides match TRBD1. V trimming: 5 bases; J trimming: 6 bases; junction bases outside the gene matches: 13. The CDR3 spans 17 residues. CDR1 SGHRS and CDR2 YFSETQ come from the germline V gene. The CDR3 nucleotides are TGCGCCAGCAGACCGGCGTACCAGGGGGCGGGTAATTCACCCCTCCACTTT. Protein: CASRPAYQGAGNSPLHF. Full variable domain (outside the CDR3, taken from reference TRBV5-1 and TRBJ1-6): KAGVTQTPRYLIKTRGQQVTLSCSPISGHRSVSWYQQTPGQGLQFLFEYFSETQRNKGNFPGRFSGRQFSNSRSEMNVSTLELGDSALYLCASRPAYQGAGNSPLHFGNGTRLTVT.

The CDR3 region is CASSPISYEQYV. The CDR3 coding sequence is TGTGCCAGCTCACCAATTTCCTACGAGCAGTACGTC. The chain is built from TRBV18 and TRBJ2-7, with no clear D. Germline CDR1 KGHSH, CDR2 LQKENI. The CDR3 runs 12 residues. The ends were cut back, 2 bases at V and 1 base at J, with 3 bases in the middle.

A few counts support this clonotype. The rearrangement joins TRBV3-1 to TRBJ1-2; the D is unclear. Trimming removed 7 bases at V and 7 bases at J, with 22 bases between. The CDR3 consists of 15 residues. Germline assignment: CDR1 LGHDT and CDR2 YNNKEL (reference sequence). The CDR3 reads CASKPVDLLSSGYTF. The CDR3 DNA reads as TGTGCCAGCAAACCCGTAGATCTATTATCGAGTGGCTACACCTTC.

The sample holds a few counts of this clonotype. The chain links TRBV4-2 to TRBJ2-5; 11 nucleotides align to TRBD2. CDR3 length equals 17 residues. Germline assignment: CDR1 LGHNA and CDR2 YNFKEQ. The V and J ends lost 4 bases and 3 bases, in that order; junction bases with no gene match: 10. This chain's CDR3 is CASSPLAGGRGEETQYF. For the CDR3, the DNA is TGTGCCAGCAGCCCGCTAGCGGGGGGCCGGGGGGAAGAGACCCAGTACTTC.

The chain combines TRBV7-9 with TRBJ2-3, with D perhaps TRBD1 or TRBD2 (5 bases each). The CDR3 covers 14 residues. Germline V gene lookup returns CDR1 SEHNR and CDR2 FQNEAQ (reference sequence). V dropped 3 bases and J dropped 6 bases, with 13 bases sitting between them. The DNA of the CDR3 is TGTGCCAGCAGCTTGGGCAGGGACGTCGATACGCAGTATTTT. This gives the protein CASSLGRDVDTQYF.

The CDR3 DNA follows: TGTGCCACCTCGGGGGGGGGCACAGATACGCAGTATTTT. Translated, it gives CATSGGGTDTQYF. The genes are TRBV7-9 and TRBJ2-3; TRBD2 matches at 8 bases. Germline CDR1 and CDR2: SEHNR and FQNEAQ (reference sequence). The V gene end was trimmed by 10 bases and the J gene end by 1 base; junction bases not matched to a gene: 4. CDR3 length: 13 amino acids.

V and J are TRBV14 and TRBJ1-2, with TRBD1 as a possible D gene (5 bases). Germline lookup yields CDR1 SGHDN and CDR2 FVKESK. V lost 0 bases, J lost 7 bases, and 15 bases lay in between. The CDR3 contains 15 residues. The chain's CDR3 is CASSQDWQGYLGYTF. The CDR3 DNA reads as TGTGCCAGCAGCCAAGATTGGCAGGGCTATCTTGGCTACACCTTC.

This clonotype was seen at least ten times. The V and J genes are TRBV7-9 and TRBJ2-6; TRBD1 agrees at 7 bases. CDR1 is SEHNR, CDR2 FQNEAQ, per germline (reference sequence). The CDR3 runs to 17 residues. V was pared by 0 bases and J by 2 bases, with 4 bases of the junction left unmatched. The CDR3 nucleotides are TGTGCCAGCAGCTTAGCCTACAGGGGAACTGGGGCCAACGTCCTGACTTTC. Translation: CASSLAYRGTGANVLTF.

The rearrangement joins TRBV12-3 or TRBV12-4 to TRBJ2-4; D may be TRBD1 (6 bases). Trimming stripped 5 bases from V and 6 bases from J, with 11 bases between. The CDR3 runs to 13 residues. The CDR3 loop reads CASSTSRGNIQYF. The CDR3 DNA is TGTGCCAGCAGTACGAGCAGGGGAAACATTCAGTACTTC.

This chain joins TRBV5-3 and TRBJ2-1; a weak D match, TRBD2 (7 bases). TRBV5-3 is placed among ORFs of uncertain function. The CDR3 totals 17 residues. V was shortened by 2 bases and J by 0 bases, with 15 bases between the two germline ends. This CDR3 is CARSLGPGGSSYNEQFF. The DNA for the CDR3 is TGTGCCAGAAGCTTAGGGCCGGGGGGCAGCTCCTACAATGAGCAGTTCTTC.

V gene TRBV6-2 or TRBV6-3 combines with J gene TRBJ2-6; TRBD1 aligns across 8 bases. CDR3 size: 18 residues. The J segment lost 4 bases and the V segment lost 7 bases, leaving 15 bases of the junction unmatched. Germline V gene data show CDR1 as MNHEY and CDR2 as SVGEGT. In DNA, the CDR3 is TGTGCCAGCAATACCGAACGACAGGGGTACTCCGGGGCCAACGTCCTGACTTTC. It specifies CASNTERQGYSGANVLTF.

This chain links TRBV6-5 with TRBJ1-1; D ambiguous. Germline CDR1 and CDR2: MNHEY and SVGAGI. The CDR3 has 14 amino acids. V was clipped by 8 bases and J by 4 bases, with 17 bases between them. The chain's CDR3 is CASRISPAPTEAFF. The DNA for the CDR3 is TGTGCCAGCCGAATCAGTCCTGCCCCCACTGAAGCTTTCTTT.

This clonotype has only a few counts. The V gene is TRBV4-3, the J gene TRBJ2-7; 7 bases fit TRBD2. Trimming at V came to 2 bases and at J to 5 bases, leaving 9 bases not matched to a gene. This CDR3 region has 15 residues. Germline V lookup: CDR1 LGHNA, CDR2 YSLEER. CDR3 residues: CASSQSRATSDEQYF. The CDR3 bases are TGCGCCAGCAGCCAATCGAGGGCCACTAGCGACGAGCAGTACTTC.

The chain employs TRBV6-6 and TRBJ2-7, with TRBD1 matching over 7 bases. Trimming cost V 6 bases and J 3 bases; bases outside gene matches: 14. Per germline, CDR1 MNHNY and CDR2 SVGAGI (reference sequence). The CDR3 runs to 16 residues. The DNA for the CDR3 is TGTGCCAGCAGGAACACCCGGGACAGCCGAGTCTACGAGCAGTACGTC. It specifies CASRNTRDSRVYEQYV.